These 7 T cell receptor beta chains were sequenced from one sample in a study of identical twins. TCRdb re-called the 5' RACE reads through MiXCR, storing one row per CDR3 protein. The table lists 350,000 to 400,000 distinct CDR3 sequences, 8.5% to 10% of them singletons. Sequencing input: naive T cells sorted from blood. These TCRs come from a woman aged 45 to 65 in good health.

This clonotype occurred a few times. The CDR3 nucleotides are TGTGCCAGCAGCCCGCGGGTTACAGGGGGCACTGAAGCTTTCTTT. It yields the protein CASSPRVTGGTEAFF. The chain carries TRBV7-8 and TRBJ1-1; 8 nucleotides line up with TRBD1. Germline CDR1 SGHVS, CDR2 FQNEAQ. Trimming at V came to 5 bases and at J to 4 bases, leaving 9 bases not matched to a gene. The CDR3 is made up of 15 amino acids.

The rearrangement joins TRBV4-1 to TRBJ2-1, with D tentatively TRBD1 (7 bases). The germline CDR1 and CDR2 sequences are MGHRA and YSYEKL. The CDR3 totals 15 residues. Trimming took 2 bases from V and 7 from J, leaving 15 bases between them. The CDR3 spells CASSQMVGGQNEQFF. The CDR3 DNA sequence: TGCGCCAGCAGCCAAATGGTGGGGGGACAGAATGAGCAGTTCTTC.

This clonotype was observed a handful of times. J is TRBJ2-7 and V is TRBV29-1; 9 bases agree with TRBD2. The CDR3 is made up of 13 amino acids. The junction had 7 bases not matched to a gene; V was cut back by 6 bases and J by 4 bases. From germline, CDR1 is SQVTM and CDR2 ANQGSEA. CDR3 in amino acids: CSVEGLAGYEQYF. The CDR3 region has the DNA TGCAGCGTGGAGGGACTAGCTGGGTACGAGCAGTACTTC.

The chain combines TRBV27 with TRBJ2-1; D not resolved. The CDR3 totals 16 residues. Germline lookup yields CDR1 MNHEY and CDR2 SMNVEV (reference sequence). V shed 2 bases and J shed 7 bases, with 18 bases lying between them. Here the CDR3 reads CASSLDWLEIVNEQFF. Written as DNA, the CDR3 is TGTGCCAGCAGTTTAGATTGGCTAGAAATTGTAAATGAGCAGTTCTTC.

Only a few counts were recorded for this clonotype. This chain links TRBV12-3 or TRBV12-4 with TRBJ2-5; TRBD2 matches at 14 bases. CDR3 size: 16 residues. Trimming at V came to 1 base and at J to 6 bases, leaving 4 bases not matched to a gene. The CDR3 nucleotides read TGTGCCAGCAGTTTAGGGGGACTAGCGGGAGTGAAGACCCAGTACTTC. Protein product: CASSLGGLAGVKTQYF.

This clonotype has at least ten counts. This chain connects TRBV12-3 or TRBV12-4 to TRBJ1-6; TRBD1 matches at 7 bases. The CDR3 contains 16 residues. Trimming cost V 5 bases and J 8 bases; bases outside gene matches: 12. The CDR3 nucleotides read TGTGCCAGCAGTGGCCCGTCGGACAGGAAGTATTCACCCCTCCACTTT. It encodes CASSGPSDRKYSPLHF.

The V call is TRBV4-1, the J call TRBJ2-1; 9 bases map to TRBD1. V shed 3 bases and J 2 bases; nucleotides not matched to a gene: 11. The CDR3 has 18 amino acids. Germline-derived CDR1 and CDR2 are MGHRA and YSYEKL. Here the CDR3 DNA reads TGCGCCAGCAGCCAGAGATCGGCCGGGACAGGGCCCTACAATGAGCAGTTCTTC. Encoded protein: CASSQRSAGTGPYNEQFF.